Below are 11 T cell receptor beta chains sequenced from a single sample in a study of cytomegalovirus exposure and HLA in healthy donors. The PCR made use of 60 Vbeta and 13 Jbeta primers. The assay was immunoSEQ multiplex PCR, and TCRdb's table has in-frame clones only and misses some. This sample has tens of thousands of clones; around 77% occur once, and the top ten carry about 6%. Input material: PBMCs. The receptors originated from a man in his forties or fifties in good health and CMV-seronegative.

This clone was seen only once. J is TRBJ2-1 and V is TRBV4-1; weak D call: TRBD2 (6 bases). Per the germline V gene, CDR1 is MGHRA and CDR2 is YSYEKL. The CDR3 loop spans 18 amino acids. V lost 1 base to trimming and J lost 2 bases, with 18 bases between them. In nucleotides, the CDR3 is TGCGCCAGCAGCCAAGTTGGGCCGGGTAGCGGAGCCTACAATGAGCAGTTCTTC. Translating gives CASSQVGPGSGAYNEQFF.

The chain combines TRBV4-1 with TRBJ2-2; 8 bases are a match to TRBD1. V lost 4 bases, J lost 4 bases, and 5 bases stayed unmatched. CDR1 MGHRA and CDR2 YSYEKL come from the germline V gene. CDR3 size: 15 residues. CDR3 in amino acids: CASSLWTGSTGELFF. CDR3 sequence (DNA): TGCGCCAGCAGCCTCTGGACAGGGTCCACCGGGGAGCTGTTTTTT.

This clone was detected a few times. This chain links TRBV10-2 with TRBJ2-2; D is perhaps TRBD2 (7 bases). The length of the CDR3 is 15 residues. CDR1 and CDR2 (germline): WSHSY, SAAADI. V was cut by 3 bases and J by 5 bases, with 13 bases left in between. CDR3 in amino acids: CASSDWGGRTGELFF. The CDR3 nucleotides are TGCGCCAGCAGTGACTGGGGGGGGCGGACCGGGGAGCTGTTTTTT.

V gene TRBV9 combines with J gene TRBJ1-6, with 8 bases fitting TRBD1. Losses at the gene ends were 4 bases for V and 4 bases for J; bases not matched to a gene: 4. The CDR3 is made up of 15 amino acids. Germline CDR1 is SGDLS and CDR2 is YYNGEE. CDR3 region: CASSTRTGYNSPLHF. The CDR3 DNA follows: TGTGCCAGCAGCACCCGGACAGGGTATAATTCACCCCTCCACTTT.

This chain links TRBV7-8 with TRBJ2-5, with D possibly TRBD2 on 5 matching bases. V lost 5 bases and J lost 5, with 24 bases in between. CDR3 length equals 17 residues. Germline CDR1 reads SGHVS; CDR2 reads FQNEAQ. CDR3: CASSPPRRVRFRETQYF. The CDR3 DNA reads as TGTGCCAGCAGCCCTCCTCGGCGGGTTCGCTTCAGGGAGACCCAGTACTTC.

The chain has TRBV6-6 and TRBJ2-1, with 9 positions matching TRBD2. This CDR3 spans 15 amino acids. Germline trimming cut 1 base from V and 8 bases from J; bases unmatched to any gene: 6. Looked up from germline, CDR1 is MNHNY and CDR2 is SVGAGI (reference sequence). The CDR3 sequence: CASSYLAGGPDEQFF. CDR3 nucleotide sequence: TGTGCCAGCAGTTACTTGGCGGGGGGGCCAGATGAGCAGTTCTTC.

This clone was recorded once. The chain joins TRBV5-6 to TRBJ1-5; 7 nucleotides align to TRBD1. In germline, CDR1 is SGHDT, CDR2 YYEEEE. The CDR3 runs 15 residues. The junction had 8 bases not matched to a gene; V was cut back by 4 bases and J by 4 bases. The CDR3 loop reads CASSRRDSGNQPQHF. For the CDR3, the DNA is TGTGCCAGCAGCCGCCGGGACAGCGGAAATCAGCCCCAGCATTTT.

V and J are TRBV7-6 and TRBJ2-3; TRBD2 is a possible D gene (5 bases). Per germline, CDR1 SGHVS and CDR2 FNYEAQ. V was cut by 1 base and J by 1 base, with 9 bases left in between. The CDR3 is 15 amino acids. DNA of the CDR3: TGTGCCAGCAGCTTAGGTTTTAGCGGCACAGATACGCAGTATTTT. It yields the protein CASSLGFSGTDTQYF. Supplemented by reference TRBV7-6 and TRBJ2-3, the full variable domain reads GAGVSQSPRYKVTKRGQDVALRCDPISGHVSLYWYRQALGQGPEFLTYFNYEAQQDKSGLPNDRFSAERPEGSISTLTIQRTEQRDSAMYRCASSLGFSGTDTQYFGPGTRLTVL.

J is TRBJ1-2 and V is TRBV7-9, with D maybe TRBD1 (6 bases). This CDR3 comprises 14 residues. The germline gives CDR1 SEHNR, CDR2 FQNEAQ (reference sequence). V was clipped by 6 bases and J by 4 bases, with 15 bases between them. The CDR3 is CASSLGQSFYGYTF. The CDR3 bases are TGTGCCAGCAGTCTCGGACAGTCGTTCTATGGCTACACCTTC.

V gene TRBV5-5 combines with J gene TRBJ2-7; possible D gene TRBD2, 6 bases. CDR1 is SGHKS and CDR2 is YYEKEE in the germline V gene (reference sequence). The CDR3 totals 15 residues. V was cut by 4 bases and J by 0 bases, with 14 bases left in between. The CDR3 reads CASSGAGKASYEQYF. Here the CDR3 DNA reads TGTGCCAGCAGCGGGGCGGGGAAGGCCTCCTACGAGCAGTACTTC.

The chain carries TRBV7-9 and TRBJ2-3, with D unresolved. V dropped 2 bases and J dropped 2 bases, with 8 bases sitting between them. The CDR3 consists of 14 residues. Germline V gene data show CDR1 as SEHNR and CDR2 as FQNEAQ (reference sequence). CDR3: CASSLKQTTDTQYF. The DNA for the CDR3 is TGTGCCAGCAGCTTAAAACAGACCACAGATACGCAGTATTTT.